Reported below is one T cell receptor beta chain. Method: immunoSEQ multiplex PCR; TCRdb's copy keeps in-frame clones and lacks some. The profile shows 30,000 to 40,000 clones, roughly 80% of them singletons. This sample is part of a study of OX40 agonist ivuxolimab in advanced cancers. Study context: Patients treated during dose escalation were battling hepatocellular carcinoma, melanoma, renal cell or head and neck cancer. Patients with prior anti-PD-1, anti-PD-L1 or anti-CTLA-4 therapy were eligible; 40% had some. Three patients, one with hepatocellular carcinoma and two with cutaneous melanoma, responded partially.

CDR1 is MNHEY, CDR2 SMNVEV, per germline (reference sequence). Trimming took 5 bases from V and 0 from J; bases not matched to a gene: 0. The CDR3 spans 14 residues. The sequencing used CD4+ or CD8+ T cells sorted from blood, collected in a trial of the OX40 agonist ivuxolimab. The chain couples TRBV27 to TRBJ1-1, with 10 bases fitting TRBD1. This receptor was identified in an adult with an advanced solid tumor such as melanoma, head and neck, liver or kidney cancer. This CDR3 is CASSDRGLNTEAFF. The CDR3 nucleotides are TGTGCCAGCAGTGACAGGGGGCTGAACACTGAAGCTTTCTTT.